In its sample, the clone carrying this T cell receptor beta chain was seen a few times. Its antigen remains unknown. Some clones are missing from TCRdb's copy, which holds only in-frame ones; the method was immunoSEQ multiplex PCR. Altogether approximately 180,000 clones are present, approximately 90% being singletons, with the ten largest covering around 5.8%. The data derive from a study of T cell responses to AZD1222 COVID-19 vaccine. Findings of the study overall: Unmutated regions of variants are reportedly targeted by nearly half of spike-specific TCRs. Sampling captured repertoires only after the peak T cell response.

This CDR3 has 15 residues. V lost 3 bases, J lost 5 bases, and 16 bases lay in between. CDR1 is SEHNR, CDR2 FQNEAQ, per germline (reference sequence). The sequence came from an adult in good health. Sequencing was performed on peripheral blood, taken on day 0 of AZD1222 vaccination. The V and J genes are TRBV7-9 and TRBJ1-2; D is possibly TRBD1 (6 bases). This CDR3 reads CASSFEGGAWYGYTF. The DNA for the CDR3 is TGTGCCAGCAGCTTCGAAGGGGGAGCTTGGTATGGCTACACCTTC.